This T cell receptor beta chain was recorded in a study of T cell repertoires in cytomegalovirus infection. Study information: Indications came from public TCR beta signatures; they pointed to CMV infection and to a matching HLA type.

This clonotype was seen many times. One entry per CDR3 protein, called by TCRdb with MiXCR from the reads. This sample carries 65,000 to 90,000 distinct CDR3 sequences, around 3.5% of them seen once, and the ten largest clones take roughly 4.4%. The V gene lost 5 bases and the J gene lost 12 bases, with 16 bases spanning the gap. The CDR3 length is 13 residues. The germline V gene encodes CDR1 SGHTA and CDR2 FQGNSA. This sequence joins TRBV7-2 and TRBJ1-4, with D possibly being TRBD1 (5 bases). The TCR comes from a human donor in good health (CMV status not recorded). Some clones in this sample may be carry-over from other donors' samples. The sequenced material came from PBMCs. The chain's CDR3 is CASSQISQGELFF. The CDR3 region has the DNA TGTGCCAGCAGCCAGATTAGTCAGGGAGAACTGTTTTTT. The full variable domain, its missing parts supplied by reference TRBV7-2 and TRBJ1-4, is GAGVSQSPSNKVTEKGKDVELRCDPISGHTALYWYRQSLGQGLEFLIYFQGNSAPDKSGLPSDRFSAERTGGSVSTLTIQRTQQEDSAVYLCASSQISQGELFFGSGTQLSVL.